This T cell receptor (beta chain) originates from a study of T cell responses to AZD1222 COVID-19 vaccine. Study-level findings and limits: Spike regions recognized by vaccine-associated CD4 TCRs spanned the protein, led by 160-218 and 743-854.

This CDR3 is built from 13 residues. V was trimmed by 3 bases and J by 8 bases, leaving 13 bases between them. Germline CDR1 is SGHTA and CDR2 is FQGNSA. TCRdb keeps only in-frame clones here, not all; method: immunoSEQ multiplex PCR. The sample consists of approximately 150,000 clones, 92% of them appearing once. As concerns this clone: Its cognate antigen is unknown.

This TCR was recovered from an adult in good health. The gene calls are TRBV7-2 and TRBJ1-1; D possibly corresponds to TRBD1 (5 bases). Sequenced material: peripheral blood, taken on day 0 of AZD1222 vaccination. CDR3 in DNA: TGTGCCAGCAGCTTCCTGGGGGGGGGAGAAGCTTTCTTT. Translated, it gives CASSFLGGGEAFF.